A single sample gave rise to the 21 T cell receptor beta chains below, sequenced in a study of blood T cells in healthy people across ages. Using a J-beta primer mix together with a sample-barcoded 5' primer, a second PCR was run for roughly 7 to 11 cycles. TCRdb itself ran the 5' RACE reads through MiXCR, one entry per CDR3 protein. The sample has over 600,000 distinct CDR3 sequences, over 40% seen once. Source material: blood. Source of these receptors: a man older than 75 in good health.

J is TRBJ1-2 and V is TRBV6-2 or TRBV6-3, with D hard to call. The germline V gene encodes CDR1 MNHEY and CDR2 SVGEGT. Trimming removed 2 bases from V and 2 bases from J, with 18 bases in between. This CDR3 spans 17 amino acids. The CDR3 reads CASSYPGVTVPNYGYTF. In nucleotides, the CDR3 is TGTGCCAGCAGTTACCCCGGAGTAACAGTGCCCAACTATGGCTACACCTTC.

This clonotype appeared a few times. CDR3 residues: CASRIGTGLNEQFF. CDR3 sequence (DNA): TGCGCCAGCAGAATAGGGACTGGTCTTAATGAGCAGTTCTTC. V gene TRBV5-1 combines with J gene TRBJ2-1; D possibly corresponds to TRBD2 (6 bases). Deletions cut 5 bases from V and 7 bases from J, with 16 bases between. CDR1 is SGHRS and CDR2 is YFSETQ in the germline V gene. This CDR3 comprises 14 residues.

The chain uses TRBV6-4 and TRBJ2-7; D is ambiguous. The CDR3 is 16 residues long. Germline CDR1 is MRHNA and CDR2 is SNTAGT. V lost 4 bases to trimming and J lost 2 bases, with 18 bases between them. The CDR3 loop is CASSGPTKGLPYEQYF. CDR3 coding DNA: TGTGCCAGCAGTGGTCCGACAAAGGGCCTACCCTACGAGCAGTACTTC.

The CDR3 loop reads CASSLGSDAWGDEQFF. CDR3 DNA sequence: TGTGCCAGCAGCTTAGGGTCTGACGCCTGGGGGGATGAGCAGTTCTTC. The genes are TRBV7-3 and TRBJ2-1; a weak D match, TRBD2 (6 bases). V was shortened by 2 bases and J by 8 bases, with 19 bases between the two germline ends. Germline CDR1 is SGHTA and CDR2 is FQGTGA. CDR3 length: 16 amino acids.

About this clonotype itself: Relative to the germline gene, one junction end is altered; a read error may explain this. The gene calls are TRBV25-1 and TRBJ1-4; 8 bases are a match to TRBD1. CDR3 size: 15 residues. Germline V gene sequence: CDR1 MGHDK, CDR2 SYGVNS. In DNA, the CDR3 is TGTGCCAGCAGTGGGGACAGGACAACCAATGAAAAACTGTTTTTT. Its protein is CASSGDRTTNEKLFF.

This clonotype was detected many times. The chain is built from TRBV6-2 or TRBV6-3 and TRBJ2-6; a possible D gene is TRBD2 (6 bases). Per the germline V gene, CDR1 is MNHEY and CDR2 is SVGEGT. The V end lost 2 bases, the J end lost 0 bases, and 8 bases lay between the germline ends. The CDR3 has 16 residues. The CDR3 nucleotides read TGTGCCAGCAGTTACGGAGGGTACTCTGGGGCCAACGTCCTGACTTTC. This translates into CASSYGGYSGANVLTF.

This chain joins TRBV7-7 and TRBJ2-5, with 8 nucleotides matching TRBD1. The germline V gene has CDR1 SSHAT and CDR2 FNYEAQ (reference sequence). The trim removed 5 bases at V and 6 bases at J, leaving 8 bases unmatched. The length of the CDR3 is 14 residues. The CDR3 DNA sequence: TGTGCCAGCAGCCTGACAGGGGAGCAAAAGACCCAGTACTTC. Translating it yields CASSLTGEQKTQYF.

This clonotype came up many times. CDR3 coding DNA: TGTGCCAGCAGCCCACGACAGGGGAGCTACGAGCAGTACTTC. Protein product: CASSPRQGSYEQYF. This rearrangement joins TRBV11-3 to TRBJ2-7, with TRBD1 identical over 8 bases. The CDR3 is made up of 14 amino acids. J lost 3 bases, V lost 5 bases, and 6 bases had no gene match. Germline CDR1 reads SGHNT; CDR2 reads YENEEA.

The gene calls are TRBV27 and TRBJ2-6, with a possible D match to TRBD1 (6 bases). V lost 4 bases to trimming and J lost 1 base, with 11 bases between them. In germline, CDR1 is MNHEY, CDR2 SMNVEV (reference sequence). CDR3 length: 16 amino acids. CDR3 loop: CASSYNRESGANVLTF. The CDR3 region has the DNA TGTGCCAGCAGTTATAACAGGGAATCTGGGGCCAACGTCCTGACTTTC.

The DNA of the CDR3 is TGCGCCAGCAGTGATAATAATGAGCAGTTCTTC. This translates into CASSDNNEQFF. This chain joins TRBV10-1 and TRBJ2-1, with D hard to call. Between the trimmed V and J ends, which lost 3 bases and 7 bases, there was a span of 4 bases. The CDR3 has 11 amino acids. CDR1 WNHNN and CDR2 SYGVQD come from the germline V gene (reference sequence).

At least ten counts were recorded for this clonotype. The rearrangement joins TRBV24-1 to TRBJ2-2; D is tentatively TRBD1 or TRBD2 (5 bases each). CDR1 and CDR2 from the germline V gene are KGHDR and SFDVKD. This CDR3 contains 14 residues. Trimming stripped 5 bases from V and 2 bases from J, with 8 bases between. This CDR3 is CATSVGPNTGELFF. CDR3 sequence (DNA): TGTGCCACCAGTGTGGGACCTAACACCGGGGAGCTGTTTTTT.

The chain recombines TRBV20-1 with TRBJ2-3; TRBD2 aligns across 9 bases. With V trimmed by 4 bases and J by 5 bases, 10 bases remained unmatched. CDR3 length equals 15 residues. Per germline, CDR1 DFQATT and CDR2 SNEGSKA (reference sequence). The CDR3 coding sequence is TGCAGTGCTACCCCAAGCGGGGGGCGCGGAGATACGCAGTATTTT. The encoded protein is CSATPSGGRGDTQYF.

This clonotype was seen repeatedly, ten times or more. The V gene is TRBV20-1, the J gene TRBJ1-2; the D gene is possibly TRBD1 (5 bases). There are 13 residues in the CDR3. The V end was cut by 3 bases, the J end by 0 bases, with 8 bases between. Germline loops: CDR1 DFQATT, CDR2 SNEGSKA (reference sequence). The CDR3 loop reads CSASPGSNYGYTF. As DNA, the CDR3 is TGCAGTGCTAGTCCAGGGTCTAACTATGGCTACACCTTC.

The chain uses TRBV20-1 and TRBJ2-4; possible D gene TRBD1, 5 bases. The J call may be wrong; the DNA end is better matched by TRBJ2-5. CDR3 length: 12 residues. Germline-derived CDR1 and CDR2 are DFQATT and SNEGSKA (reference sequence). CDR3 DNA: TGCAGTGCTAGAAAGGGGCAAGAGACCCAGTACTTC. This gives the protein CSARKGQETQYF.

Points on this clonotype: Compared with germline, one end of the junction differs, possibly owing to a read error. The chain employs TRBV5-1 and TRBJ2-1; 11 bases are shared with TRBD1. Germline V lookup: CDR1 SGHRS, CDR2 YFSETQ. The CDR3 sequence is 13 residues long. The chain's CDR3 is CASRDGTGGERFF. The CDR3 nucleotides are TGCGCCAGCAGAGACGGGACAGGGGGTGAGCGGTTCTTC.

The chain links TRBV9 to TRBJ1-6; D is possibly TRBD1 (5 bases). The CDR3 sequence is 15 residues long. The germline V gene encodes CDR1 SGDLS and CDR2 YYNGEE. Trimming removed 0 bases from V and 7 bases from J, with 11 bases in between. In nucleotides, the CDR3 is TGTGCCAGCAGCGTAGTCGGGACGGGGAATTCACCCCTCCACTTT. It is translated as CASSVVGTGNSPLHF.

The chain joins TRBV18 to TRBJ2-1; maybe TRBD2 (5 bases). The CDR3 has 12 residues. The ends were cut back, 6 bases at V and 7 bases at J, with 10 bases in the middle. In germline, CDR1 is KGHSH, CDR2 LQKENI. CDR3 sequence (DNA): TGTGCCAGCTCTACGGGAAATAATGAGCAGTTCTTC. It specifies CASSTGNNEQFF.

The rearrangement uses TRBV20-1 and TRBJ1-5; 9 positions match TRBD1. V lost 2 bases, J lost 1 base, and 6 bases stayed unmatched. Per germline, CDR1 DFQATT and CDR2 SNEGSKA (reference sequence). CDR3 size: 16 residues. The CDR3 region is CSARPATGGSNQPQHF. The DNA for the CDR3 is TGCAGTGCTAGACCCGCGACAGGGGGAAGCAATCAGCCCCAGCATTTT.

The gene calls are TRBV6-2 or TRBV6-3 and TRBJ2-1; 7 positions agree with TRBD2. TRBJ2-7 explains the end of the DNA better; the J call may be wrong. Germline CDR1 is MNHEY and CDR2 is SVGEGT. The CDR3 runs 15 residues. CDR3 in DNA: TGTGCCAGCAGTAATCCGGGAGGTTCGTACAATGAGCAGTACTTC. This codes for CASSNPGGSYNEQYF.

This clonotype has ten or more counts. CDR3 coding DNA: TGCGCCAGCAGTAACCCAGGGGAACGTGAAGCTTTCTTT. Amino acids: CASSNPGEREAFF. This chain uses TRBV4-3 with TRBJ1-1; tentative D call: TRBD1 (6 bases). The CDR3 contains 13 residues. The V end lost 6 bases, the J end lost 7 bases, and 15 bases lay between the germline ends. Germline V gives CDR1 LGHNA, CDR2 YSLEER.

Notes on this clonotype: A junction end diverges from the germline sequence, so it may reflect a read error. The V call is TRBV15, the J call TRBJ2-3, with 10 bases fitting TRBD2. Germline CDR1 is LNHNV and CDR2 is YYDKDF (reference sequence). The CDR3 is 16 residues long. The CDR3 is CVTSRDSSGGRDTQYF. The CDR3 DNA is TGTGTCACCAGCAGAGATTCTAGCGGGGGTCGAGATACGCAGTATTTT.